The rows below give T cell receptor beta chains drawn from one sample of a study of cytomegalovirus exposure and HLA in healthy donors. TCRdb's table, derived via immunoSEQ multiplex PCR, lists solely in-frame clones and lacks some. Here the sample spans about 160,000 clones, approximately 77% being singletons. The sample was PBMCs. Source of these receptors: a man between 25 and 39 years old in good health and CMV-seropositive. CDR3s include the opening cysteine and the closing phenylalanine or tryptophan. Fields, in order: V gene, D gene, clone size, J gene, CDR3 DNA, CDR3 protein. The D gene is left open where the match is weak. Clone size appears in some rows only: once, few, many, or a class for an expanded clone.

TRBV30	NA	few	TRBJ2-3	TGTGCCTGGATTCGCAGGTTGCCGGATACGCAGTATTTT	CAWIRRLPDTQYF
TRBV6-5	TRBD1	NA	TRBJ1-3	TGTGCCAGCAGCGCTGACAGGGGGGCTGGAAACACCATATATTTT	CASSADRGAGNTIYF
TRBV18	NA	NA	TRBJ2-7	TGTGCCAGCTCACCAGCTCTACGTCTCCAGTACTTC	CASSPALRLQYF
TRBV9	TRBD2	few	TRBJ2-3	TGTGCCAGCAGCCCCACGGGGGGAAGCACAGATACGCAGTATTTT	CASSPTGGSTDTQYF
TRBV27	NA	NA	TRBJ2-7	TGTGCCAGCAGTTTATATCCAGGGGACTACGAGCAGTACTTC	CASSLYPGDYEQYF
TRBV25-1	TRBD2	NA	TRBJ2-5	TGTGCCAGCAGTGAGACTAGCGGGGGAGCTAAAGAGACCCAGTACTTC	CASSETSGGAKETQYF
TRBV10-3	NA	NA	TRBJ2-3	TGTGCCATGAGCCCCGGACAGACAGACACAGATACGCAGTATTTT	CAMSPGQTDTDTQYF
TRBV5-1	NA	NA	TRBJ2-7	TGCGCCAGCAGCTTGGATCAGGGGACCTACGAGCAGTACTTC	CASSLDQGTYEQYF
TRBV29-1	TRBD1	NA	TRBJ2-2	TGCAGCGTTGAGGACAGGCACACCGGGGAGCTGTTTTTT	CSVEDRHTGELFF
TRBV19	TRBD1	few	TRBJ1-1	TGTGCCAGTACTTCTACAGGGGGCGGCACTGAAGCTTTCTTT	CASTSTGGGTEAFF
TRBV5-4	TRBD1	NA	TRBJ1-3	TGTGCCAGCAGCCGTCCTACGACAGGGGGAAACACCATATATTTT	CASSRPTTGGNTIYF
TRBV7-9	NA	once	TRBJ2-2	TGTGCCAGCAGCCCCCCCAGGGGCGGCACCGGGGAGCTGTTTTTT	CASSPPRGGTGELFF
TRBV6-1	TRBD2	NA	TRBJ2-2	TGTGCCAGCAGATCTAGCGGGTTGGACACCGGGGAGCTGTTTTTT	CASRSSGLDTGELFF
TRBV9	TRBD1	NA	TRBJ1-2	TGTGCCAGCTGGACAGGGGGCAGCTATGGCTACACCTTC	CASWTGGSYGYTF
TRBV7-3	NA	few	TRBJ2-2	TGTGCCAGCAGCTTCGTCCCACTAGCCAACACCGGGGAGCTGTTTTTT	CASSFVPLANTGELFF
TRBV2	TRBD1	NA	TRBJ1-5	TGTGCCAGCAGTGAGAGGACAGGGTTAACCAATCAGCCCCAGCATTTT	CASSERTGLTNQPQHF
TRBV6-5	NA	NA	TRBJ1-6	TGTGCCAGCAGTTTCCAGCCGGGGGGAAGGGGCTCACCCCTCCACTTT	CASSFQPGGRGSPLHF
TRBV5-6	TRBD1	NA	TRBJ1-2	TGTGCCAGCAGCTTTGGACAGGGGTATGGCTACACCTTC	CASSFGQGYGYTF
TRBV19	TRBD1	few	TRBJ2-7	TGTGCCAGTAGTATGGCGACAGGGTTCGACGAGCAGTACTTC	CASSMATGFDEQYF
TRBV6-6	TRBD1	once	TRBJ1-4	TGTGCCAGCAGTTTAACGCCGGGACAGGGGGATGAAAAACTGTTTTTT	CASSLTPGQGDEKLFF